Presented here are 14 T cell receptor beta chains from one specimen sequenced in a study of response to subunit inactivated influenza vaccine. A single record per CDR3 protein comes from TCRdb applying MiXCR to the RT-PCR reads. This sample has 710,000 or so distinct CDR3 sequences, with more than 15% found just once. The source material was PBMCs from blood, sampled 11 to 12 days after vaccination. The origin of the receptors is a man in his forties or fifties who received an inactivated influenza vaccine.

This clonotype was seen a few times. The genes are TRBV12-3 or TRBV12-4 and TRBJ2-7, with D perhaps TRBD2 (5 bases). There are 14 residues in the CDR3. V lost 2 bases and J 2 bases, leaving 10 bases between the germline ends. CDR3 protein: CASSLHLAAYEQYF. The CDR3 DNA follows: TGTGCCAGCAGTTTACATCTAGCAGCCTACGAGCAGTACTTC.

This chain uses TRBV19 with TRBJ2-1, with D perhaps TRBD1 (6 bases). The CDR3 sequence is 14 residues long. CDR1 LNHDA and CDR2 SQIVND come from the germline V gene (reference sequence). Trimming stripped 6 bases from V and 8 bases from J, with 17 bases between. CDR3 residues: CASSGTNSGDEQFF. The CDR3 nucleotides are TGTGCCAGTAGCGGGACAAACAGTGGAGATGAGCAGTTCTTC. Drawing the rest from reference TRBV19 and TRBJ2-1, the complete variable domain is DGGITQSPKYLFRKEGQNVTLSCEQNLNHDAMYWYRQDPGQGLRLIYYSQIVNDFQKGDIAEGYSVSREKKESFPLTVTSAQKNPTAFYLCASSGTNSGDEQFFGPGTRLTVL.

DNA of the CDR3: TGCAGTGCAGAGGGGGTAAACGGAAACACCATATATTTT. Translating gives CSAEGVNGNTIYF. This rearrangement joins TRBV20-1 to TRBJ1-3, with D tentatively TRBD1 (6 bases). V was clipped by 6 bases and J by 4 bases, with 13 bases between them. In germline, CDR1 is DFQATT, CDR2 SNEGSKA (reference sequence). The CDR3 runs to 13 residues.

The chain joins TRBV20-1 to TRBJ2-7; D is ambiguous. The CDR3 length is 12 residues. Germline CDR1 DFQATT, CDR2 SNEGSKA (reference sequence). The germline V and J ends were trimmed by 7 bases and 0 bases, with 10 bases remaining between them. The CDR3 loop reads CSVWADSYEQYF. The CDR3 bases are TGCAGTGTATGGGCAGACTCCTACGAGCAGTACTTC.

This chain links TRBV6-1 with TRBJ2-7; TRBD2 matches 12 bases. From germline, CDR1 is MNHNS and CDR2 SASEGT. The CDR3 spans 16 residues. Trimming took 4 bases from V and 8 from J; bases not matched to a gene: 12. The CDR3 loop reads CASSGQGGTSGSKQYF. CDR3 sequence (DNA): TGTGCCAGCAGTGGACAGGGAGGGACTAGCGGGTCTAAGCAGTACTTC.

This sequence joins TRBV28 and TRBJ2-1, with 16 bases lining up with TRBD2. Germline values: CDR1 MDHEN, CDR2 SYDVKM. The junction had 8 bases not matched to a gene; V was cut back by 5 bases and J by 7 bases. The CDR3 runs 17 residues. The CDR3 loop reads CASSQQGLAGGRNEQFF. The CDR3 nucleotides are TGTGCCAGCAGTCAGCAGGGACTAGCGGGAGGGCGGAATGAGCAGTTCTTC. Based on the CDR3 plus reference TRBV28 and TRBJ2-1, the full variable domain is DVKVTQSSRYLVKRTGEKVFLECVQDMDHENMFWYRQDPGLGLRLIYFSYDVKMKEKGDIPEGYSVSREKKERFSLILESASTNQTSMYLCASSQQGLAGGRNEQFFGPGTRLTVL.

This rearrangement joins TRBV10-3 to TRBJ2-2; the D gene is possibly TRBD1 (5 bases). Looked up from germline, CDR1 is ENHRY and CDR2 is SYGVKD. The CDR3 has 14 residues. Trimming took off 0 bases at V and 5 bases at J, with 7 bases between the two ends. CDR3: CAISESAGTGELFF. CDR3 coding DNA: TGTGCCATCAGTGAGTCGGCAGGGACCGGGGAGCTGTTTTTT.

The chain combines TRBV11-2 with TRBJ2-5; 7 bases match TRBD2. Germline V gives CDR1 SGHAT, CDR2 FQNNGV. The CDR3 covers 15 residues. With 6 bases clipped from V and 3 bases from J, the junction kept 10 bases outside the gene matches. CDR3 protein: CASRPVAGVKETQYF. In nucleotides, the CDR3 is TGTGCCAGCAGACCTGTGGCGGGAGTGAAAGAGACCCAGTACTTC.

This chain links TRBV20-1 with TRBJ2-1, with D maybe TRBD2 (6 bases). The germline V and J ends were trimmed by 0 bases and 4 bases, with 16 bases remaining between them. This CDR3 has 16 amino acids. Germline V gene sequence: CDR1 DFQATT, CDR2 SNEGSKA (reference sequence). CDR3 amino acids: CSARDQSGPHYNEQFF. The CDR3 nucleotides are TGCAGTGCTAGAGATCAAAGCGGGCCCCATTACAATGAGCAGTTCTTC.

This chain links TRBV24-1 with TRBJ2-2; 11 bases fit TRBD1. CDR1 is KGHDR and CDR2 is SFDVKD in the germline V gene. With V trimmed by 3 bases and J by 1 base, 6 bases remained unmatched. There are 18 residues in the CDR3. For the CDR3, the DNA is TGTGCCACCAGTGATGCCCCCGGGACAGGGGGGAACACCGGGGAGCTGTTTTTT. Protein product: CATSDAPGTGGNTGELFF.

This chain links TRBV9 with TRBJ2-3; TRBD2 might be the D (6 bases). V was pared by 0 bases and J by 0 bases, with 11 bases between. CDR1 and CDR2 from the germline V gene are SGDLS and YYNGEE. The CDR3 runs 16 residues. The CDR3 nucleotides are TGTGCCAGCAGCGTAGGGGGCGGGGCTAGCACAGATACGCAGTATTTT. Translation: CASSVGGGASTDTQYF.

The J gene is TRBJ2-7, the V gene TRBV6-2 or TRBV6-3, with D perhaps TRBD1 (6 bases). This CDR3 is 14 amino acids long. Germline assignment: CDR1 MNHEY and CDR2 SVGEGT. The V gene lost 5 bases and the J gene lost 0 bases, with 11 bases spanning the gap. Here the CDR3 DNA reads TGTGCCAGCAGTAAGGACAGCAGCTCCTACGAGCAGTACTTC. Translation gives CASSKDSSSYEQYF.

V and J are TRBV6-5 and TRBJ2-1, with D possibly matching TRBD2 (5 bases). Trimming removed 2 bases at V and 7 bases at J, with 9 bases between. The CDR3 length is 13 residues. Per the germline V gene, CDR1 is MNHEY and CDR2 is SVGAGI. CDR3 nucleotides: TGTGCCAGCAGTTACGCTAGCTTAAATGAGCAGTTCTTC. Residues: CASSYASLNEQFF.

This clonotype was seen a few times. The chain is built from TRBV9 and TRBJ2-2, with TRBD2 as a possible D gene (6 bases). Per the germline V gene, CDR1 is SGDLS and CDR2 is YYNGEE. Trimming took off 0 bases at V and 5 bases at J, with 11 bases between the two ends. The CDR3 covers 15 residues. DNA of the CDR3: TGTGCCAGCAGCGTAGGGGGGGTCTCGACCGGGGAGCTGTTTTTT. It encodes CASSVGGVSTGELFF.